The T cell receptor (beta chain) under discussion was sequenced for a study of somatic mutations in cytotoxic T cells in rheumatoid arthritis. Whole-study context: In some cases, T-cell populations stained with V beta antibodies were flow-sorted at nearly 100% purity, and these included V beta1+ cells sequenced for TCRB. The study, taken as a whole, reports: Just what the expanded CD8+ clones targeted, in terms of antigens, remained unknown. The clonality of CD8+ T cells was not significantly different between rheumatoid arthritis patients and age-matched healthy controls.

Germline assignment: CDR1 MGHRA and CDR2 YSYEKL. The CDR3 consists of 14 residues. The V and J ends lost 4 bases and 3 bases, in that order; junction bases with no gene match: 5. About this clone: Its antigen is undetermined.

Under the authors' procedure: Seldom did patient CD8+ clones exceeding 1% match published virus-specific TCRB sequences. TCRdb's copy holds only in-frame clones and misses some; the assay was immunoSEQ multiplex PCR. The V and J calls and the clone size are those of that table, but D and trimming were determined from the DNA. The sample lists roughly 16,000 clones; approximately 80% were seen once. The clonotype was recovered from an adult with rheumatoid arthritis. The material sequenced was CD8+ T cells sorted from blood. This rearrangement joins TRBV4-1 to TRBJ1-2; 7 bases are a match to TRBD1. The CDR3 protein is CASSLPRGDYGYTF. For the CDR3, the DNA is TGCGCCAGCAGCCTTCCCAGGGGGGACTATGGCTACACCTTC.